These T cell receptor beta chains were read from a single sample in a study of T cell repertoires in cytomegalovirus infection. One entry per CDR3 protein, called by TCRdb with MiXCR from the reads. This sample has some 110,000 distinct CDR3 sequences; around 10% occur once, and the top ten carry around 33%. Their antigen targets remain unknown. The sample was PBMCs, sequenced either directly or after in vitro stimulation (not recorded which). These receptors were taken from a human donor in good health (CMV status not recorded). Some clones in this sample may be carry-over from other donors' samples. Both conserved end residues are part of each CDR3. Each record gives: V gene, D gene, J gene, CDR3 protein. The D gene is left open where the match is weak.

>TRBV28|TRBD2|TRBJ2-1
CASSPLPGTRGSGEQFF
>TRBV25-1|NA|TRBJ2-7
CASSDPPGGHYEQYF
>TRBV12-5|NA|TRBJ1-1
CASGSGTNTIFF
>TRBV20-1|NA|TRBJ2-5
CSASGETQYF
>TRBV7-2|NA|TRBJ1-2
CASSLVGDLNYGYTF
>TRBV5-4|NA|TRBJ2-7
CASSLGPTEGYEQYF
>TRBV7-2|TRBD2|TRBJ2-7
CASSFSGGLLAGQEQYF
>TRBV7-9|TRBD1|TRBJ2-5
CASSFSGTAKQETQYF
>TRBV28|NA|TRBJ1-5
CASSLIRLDQPQHF
>TRBV10-3|NA|TRBJ1-1
CAISEFRSNTEAFF
>TRBV4-3|TRBD2|TRBJ2-1
CASSQDIPLAGGRSEQFF
>TRBV7-9|NA|TRBJ2-7
CASSPRDLSSYEQYF
>TRBV7-2|NA|TRBJ1-1
CASSLAAANTEAFF
>TRBV28|NA|TRBJ2-5
CASSSGAAGQETQYF
>TRBV7-8|NA|TRBJ2-2
CASSSLTVNTGELFF
>TRBV6-2/TRBV6-3|NA|TRBJ2-5
CASSNRETQYF
>TRBV27|NA|TRBJ2-7
CASSAGWGPVGGASYEQYF
>TRBV7-9|NA|TRBJ1-4
CASSRKDRPPNEKLFF
>TRBV6-5|NA|TRBJ1-2
CASSYPGFYGYTF
>TRBV10-3|TRBD1|TRBJ2-1
CAISFRGQGSENEQFF
>TRBV2|NA|TRBJ1-1
CASRADSFGAFF
>TRBV9|NA|TRBJ2-2
CASSANTGELFF
>TRBV18|NA|TRBJ2-1
CASSPDWAPYNEQFF
>TRBV20-1|NA|TRBJ2-1
CSAIRTGASYNEQFF
>TRBV20-1|NA|TRBJ2-5
CSARDTGRQETQYF
>TRBV5-1|NA|TRBJ1-1
CASSLFLNTEAFF
>TRBV12-3/TRBV12-4|NA|TRBJ2-2
CASSQQGGTGELFF
>TRBV29-1|NA|TRBJ1-1
CSVDMGPMNTEAFF
>TRBV19|TRBD2|TRBJ2-2
CGCDSGGTSGTGELFF
>TRBV7-6|TRBD1|TRBJ2-5
CASSLGTGQETQYF
>TRBV5-4|NA|TRBJ1-2
CASSGGSKGPFSYGYTF
>TRBV6-6|NA|TRBJ1-1
CASSYLPGTGSTEAFF
>TRBV30|NA|TRBJ1-5
CAWSSGGANQPQHF
>TRBV4-3|NA|TRBJ1-4
CASSQDPATTNEKLFF
>TRBV5-6|NA|TRBJ1-5
CASSLKVAGAYQPQHF
>TRBV5-3|NA|TRBJ1-4
CASSGDLSEKLFF
>TRBV25-1|NA|TRBJ2-4
CASSPSKNIQYF
>TRBV20-1|TRBD2|TRBJ2-1
CSARDLAVYNEQFF
>TRBV4-1|TRBD2|TRBJ2-1
CASSQENLAGGIGEQFF
>TRBV24-1|TRBD2|TRBJ2-1
CATSDSRAGWNEQFF
>TRBV7-2|TRBD2|TRBJ2-1
CASSSRLAGYNEQFF
>TRBV7-9|NA|TRBJ1-2
CASSLGEGFYGYTF
>TRBV27|NA|TRBJ1-4
CASRSNRLNEKLFF
>TRBV19|NA|TRBJ2-1
CASSIEGFRPSF
>TRBV7-8|NA|TRBJ2-2
CASSSYTGELFF
>TRBV28|NA|TRBJ2-7
CASSLAGTSYEQYF
>TRBV24-1|TRBD2|TRBJ2-3
CATRNSGSADTQYF
>TRBV6-5|TRBD2|TRBJ2-5
CATAPGGAREETQYF